The 10 T cell receptor beta chains below come from one sample, sequenced in a study of post-analysis software for immune sequencing data. General study findings and limits: TRBV segments more frequent in patients than in controls numbered five and included TRBV5-6, TRBV5-1 and TRBV20-1.

Every TCR beta cDNA library bore unique molecular identifiers. TCRdb re-called the PCR reads with MiXCR, one entry per CDR3 protein. The sample shows some 800,000 distinct CDR3 sequences, about 43% of them seen only once. The antigens for these receptors are not known. Sequenced sample: blood. The receptors here all came from a girl aged 5-17 years with multiple sclerosis.

This clonotype showed up just once. The V and J genes are TRBV4-3 and TRBJ2-2, with TRBD1 matching over 8 bases. The CDR3 totals 17 residues. Germline CDR1 and CDR2: LGHNA and YSLEER. V lost 0 bases and J lost 4; bases outside the gene matches: 7. In nucleotides, the CDR3 is TGCGCCAGCAGCCAAGAGAGACTGGGACAGGTCACCGGGGAGCTGTTTTTT. Its translation is CASSQERLGQVTGELFF.

This clonotype has more than one count but fewer than ten. The V gene is TRBV27, the J gene TRBJ2-1; the D gene is possibly TRBD2 (5 bases). The CDR3 extends over 15 amino acids. CDR1 and CDR2 (germline): MNHEY, SMNVEV (reference sequence). V shed 6 bases and J shed 0 bases, with 12 bases lying between them. CDR3 region: CASSGGLPSYNEQFF. CDR3 nucleotides: TGTGCCAGCAGCGGAGGACTCCCCTCCTACAATGAGCAGTTCTTC.

This clonotype was recorded a few times. The chain joins TRBV7-9 to TRBJ2-1; 9 bases line up with TRBD2. Germline-derived CDR1 and CDR2 are SEHNR and FQNEAQ (reference sequence). The length of the CDR3 is 15 residues. V trimming: 1 base; J trimming: 5 bases; junction bases outside the gene matches: 3. In DNA, the CDR3 is TGTGCCAGCAGCTTAGTAGCGGGGGCTAACAATGAGCAGTTCTTC. Protein product: CASSLVAGANNEQFF. Full variable domain (remainder filled in from reference TRBV7-9 and TRBJ2-1): DTGVSQNPRHKITKRGQNVTFRCDPISEHNRLYWYRQTLGQGPEFLTYFQNEAQLEKSRLLSDRFSAERPKGSFSTLEIQRTEQGDSAMYLCASSLVAGANNEQFFGPGTRLTVL.

This chain links TRBV13 with TRBJ2-5; tentatively, D is TRBD2 (5 bases). This CDR3 comprises 15 residues. Germline CDR1 and CDR2: PRHDT and FYEKMQ (reference sequence). The V end was cut by 2 bases, the J end by 1 base, with 11 bases between. This CDR3 is CASSLWSGLQETQYF. CDR3 nucleotides: TGTGCCAGCAGCTTATGGAGCGGACTCCAAGAGACCCAGTACTTC.

This sequence joins TRBV7-9 and TRBJ2-2; TRBD1 matches 8 bases. V lost 5 bases to trimming and J lost 5 bases; unmatched junction nucleotides: 7. This CDR3 comprises 15 residues. CDR1 and CDR2 from the germline V gene are SEHNR and FQNEAQ (reference sequence). CDR3 amino acids: CASSPDRAGTGELFF. In DNA, the CDR3 is TGTGCCAGCAGCCCGGACAGGGCAGGTACCGGGGAGCTGTTTTTT.

The chain joins TRBV27 to TRBJ1-6; D unclear. CDR1 is MNHEY, CDR2 SMNVEV, per germline (reference sequence). The CDR3 is made up of 15 amino acids. V lost 4 bases, J lost 18 bases, and 25 bases lay in between. The CDR3 region has the DNA TGTGCCAGCAGTTATGTGAGCTCCTATAATTCACTCCCCCACTTT. It codes for CASSYVSSYNSLPHF.

The rearrangement links TRBV20-1 to TRBJ2-1; 7 bases align to TRBD2. The germline CDR1 and CDR2 sequences are DFQATT and SNEGSKA (reference sequence). This CDR3 is 16 amino acids long. The trim removed 6 bases at V and 0 bases at J, leaving 11 bases unmatched. As DNA, the CDR3 is TGCAGTGCCCTCGGGGCTAGCGGACTCTCCTACAATGAGCAGTTCTTC. It encodes CSALGASGLSYNEQFF.

This clonotype was counted once. V usage is TRBV7-8 and J usage is TRBJ1-4, with 9 bases identical to TRBD1. The V segment lost 7 bases and the J segment 5 bases; nucleotides outside the gene matches: 8. Germline CDR1 SGHVS, CDR2 FQNEAQ. CDR3 length: 15 residues. CDR3 bases: TGTGCCAGCACTGATGACGGGACAGGGAATGAAAAACTGTTTTTT. It encodes CASTDDGTGNEKLFF.

V is TRBV9 and J is TRBJ2-1, with 10 nucleotides matching TRBD1. This CDR3 is 15 amino acids long. Per the germline V gene, CDR1 is SGDLS and CDR2 is YYNGEE. V shed 0 bases, J shed 8 bases, and the junction held 5 bases outside the gene matches. DNA of the CDR3: TGTGCCAGCAGCGTAGACGGACAGGGGGAGGATGAGCAGTTCTTC. This encodes CASSVDGQGEDEQFF.

This clonotype was observed a handful of times. The rearrangement uses TRBV5-5 and TRBJ2-2, with 12 nucleotides matching TRBD2. Germline V gene lookup returns CDR1 SGHKS and CDR2 YYEKEE (reference sequence). J lost 8 bases, V lost 5 bases, and 7 bases had no gene match. CDR3 length: 15 residues. As DNA, the CDR3 is TGTGCCAGCAGACCTAGCGGGAGGGCCGAGGGGGAGCTGTTTTTT. This encodes CASRPSGRAEGELFF.